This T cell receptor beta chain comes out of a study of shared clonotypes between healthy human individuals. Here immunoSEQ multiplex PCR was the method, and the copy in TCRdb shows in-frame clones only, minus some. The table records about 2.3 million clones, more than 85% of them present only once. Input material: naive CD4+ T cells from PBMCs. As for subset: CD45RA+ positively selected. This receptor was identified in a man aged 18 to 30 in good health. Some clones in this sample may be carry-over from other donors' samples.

The CDR3 DNA reads TGTGCCTGGAGTGTAGGTGGCGCGGGGGACAATGAGCAGTTCTTC. As protein: CAWSVGGAGDNEQFF. The V and J genes are TRBV30 and TRBJ2-1; 7 bases are shared with TRBD2. The CDR3 covers 15 residues. Per the germline V gene, CDR1 is GTSNPN and CDR2 is SVGIG (reference sequence). Trimming at V came to 0 bases and at J to 5 bases, leaving 7 bases not matched to a gene.